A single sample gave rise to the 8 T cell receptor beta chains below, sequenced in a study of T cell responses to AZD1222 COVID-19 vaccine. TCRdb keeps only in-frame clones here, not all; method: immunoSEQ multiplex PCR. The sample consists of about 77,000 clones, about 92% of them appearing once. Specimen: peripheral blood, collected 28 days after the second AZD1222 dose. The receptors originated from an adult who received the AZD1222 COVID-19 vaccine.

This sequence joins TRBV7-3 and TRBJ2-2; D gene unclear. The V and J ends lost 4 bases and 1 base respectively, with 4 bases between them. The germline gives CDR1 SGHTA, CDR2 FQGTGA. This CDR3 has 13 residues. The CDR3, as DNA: TGTGCCAGCAGCTCAAAGAACACCGGGGAGCTGTTTTTT. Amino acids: CASSSKNTGELFF.

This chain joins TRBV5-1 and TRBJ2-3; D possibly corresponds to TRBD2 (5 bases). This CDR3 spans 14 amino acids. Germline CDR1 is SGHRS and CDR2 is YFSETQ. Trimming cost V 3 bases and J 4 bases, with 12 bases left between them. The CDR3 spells CASSWEKGADTQYF. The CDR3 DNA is TGCGCCAGCAGCTGGGAGAAGGGAGCAGATACGCAGTATTTT.

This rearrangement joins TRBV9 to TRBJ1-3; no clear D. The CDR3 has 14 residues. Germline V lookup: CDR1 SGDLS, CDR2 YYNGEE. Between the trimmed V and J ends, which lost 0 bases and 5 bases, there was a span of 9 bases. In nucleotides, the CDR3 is TGTGCCAGCAGCGTAGATACAGTTCGAAACACCATATATTTT. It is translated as CASSVDTVRNTIYF.

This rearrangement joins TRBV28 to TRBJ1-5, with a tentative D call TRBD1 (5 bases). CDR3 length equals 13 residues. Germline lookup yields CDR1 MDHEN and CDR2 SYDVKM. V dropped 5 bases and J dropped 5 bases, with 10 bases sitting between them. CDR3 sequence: CASSRGIYQPQHF. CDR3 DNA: TGTGCCAGCAGTAGGGGTATTTATCAGCCCCAGCATTTT.

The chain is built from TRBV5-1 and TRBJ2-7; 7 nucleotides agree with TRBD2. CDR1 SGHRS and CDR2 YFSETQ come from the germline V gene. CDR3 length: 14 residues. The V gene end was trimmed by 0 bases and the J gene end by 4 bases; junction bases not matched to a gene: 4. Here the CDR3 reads CASSLAPSGYEQYF. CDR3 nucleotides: TGCGCCAGCAGCTTGGCCCCTAGCGGTTACGAGCAGTACTTC.

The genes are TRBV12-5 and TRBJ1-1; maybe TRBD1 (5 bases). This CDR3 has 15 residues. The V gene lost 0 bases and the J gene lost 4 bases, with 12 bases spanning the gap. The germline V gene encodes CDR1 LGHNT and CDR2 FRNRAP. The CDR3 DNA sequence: TGTGCTAGTGGTTTGGTAATCCGTGGGGGCACTGAAGCTTTCTTT. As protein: CASGLVIRGGTEAFF.

The CDR3 region has the DNA TGTGCCAGCAGTGGGGCTAGCGGGCACCTCCTCTCCTACAATGAGCAGTTCTTC. Its translation is CASSGASGHLLSYNEQFF. The genes are TRBV27 and TRBJ2-1, with 8 bases matching TRBD2. The trim removed 5 bases at V and 0 bases at J, leaving 12 bases unmatched. CDR3 size: 18 residues. The germline V gene has CDR1 MNHEY and CDR2 SMNVEV (reference sequence).

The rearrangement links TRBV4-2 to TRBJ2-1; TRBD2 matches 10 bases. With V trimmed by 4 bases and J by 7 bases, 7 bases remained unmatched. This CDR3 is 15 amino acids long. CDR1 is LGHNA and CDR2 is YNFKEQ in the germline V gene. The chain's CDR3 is CASSPLAGEVNEQFF. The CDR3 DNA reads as TGTGCCAGCAGCCCGCTAGCGGGAGAGGTAAATGAGCAGTTCTTC.